This TCR beta chain was observed in a study of monozygotic twins with inflammatory bowel disease. TCRdb reprocessed the 5' RACE reads and reports one entry per CDR3 protein, with no DNA. The specimen's table records approximately 210,000 distinct CDR3 sequences. The germline V gene encodes CDR1 SNHLY and CDR2 FYNNEI. The length of the CDR3 is 14 residues. Sequenced sample: blood. The chain links TRBV2 to TRBJ1-3. This TCR came from a human donor with ulcerative colitis or Crohn's disease, or a healthy co-twin of an affected twin (not recorded which). CDR3 protein: CASIRGFSGNTIYF.